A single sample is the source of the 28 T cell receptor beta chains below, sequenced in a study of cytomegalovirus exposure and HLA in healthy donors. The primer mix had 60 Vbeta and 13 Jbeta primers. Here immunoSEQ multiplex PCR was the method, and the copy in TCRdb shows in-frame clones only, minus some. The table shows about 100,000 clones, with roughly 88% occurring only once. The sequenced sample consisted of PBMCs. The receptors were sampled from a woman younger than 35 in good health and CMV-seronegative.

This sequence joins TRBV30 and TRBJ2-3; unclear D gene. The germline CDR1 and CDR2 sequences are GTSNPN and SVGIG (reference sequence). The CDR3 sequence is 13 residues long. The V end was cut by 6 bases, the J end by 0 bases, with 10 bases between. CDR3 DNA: TGTGCCTGTCTCCAGGTTAGCACAGATACGCAGTATTTT. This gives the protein CACLQVSTDTQYF.

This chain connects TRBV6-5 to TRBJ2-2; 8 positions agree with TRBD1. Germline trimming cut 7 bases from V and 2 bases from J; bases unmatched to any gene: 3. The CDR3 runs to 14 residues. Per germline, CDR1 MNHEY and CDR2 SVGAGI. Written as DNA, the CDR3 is TGTGCCAGCATCGGACAGGGAAACACCGGGGAGCTGTTTTTT. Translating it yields CASIGQGNTGELFF.

The CDR3 loop reads CASSQVTKGQGEAFF. CDR3 DNA: TGTGCCAGCAGCCAAGTGACGAAGGGACAGGGTGAAGCTTTCTTT. The V gene is TRBV4-2, the J gene TRBJ1-1; 9 bases are shared with TRBD1. The V gene's germline CDR1 is LGHNA and CDR2 YNFKEQ. This CDR3 is 15 amino acids long. V shed 1 base and J 7 bases; nucleotides not matched to a gene: 7.

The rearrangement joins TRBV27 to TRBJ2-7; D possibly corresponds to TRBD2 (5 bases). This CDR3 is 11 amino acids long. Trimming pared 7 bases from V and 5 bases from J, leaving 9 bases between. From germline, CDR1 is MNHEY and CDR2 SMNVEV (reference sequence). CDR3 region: CASKEGHEQYF. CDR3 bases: TGTGCCAGCAAAGAGGGTCACGAGCAGTACTTC.

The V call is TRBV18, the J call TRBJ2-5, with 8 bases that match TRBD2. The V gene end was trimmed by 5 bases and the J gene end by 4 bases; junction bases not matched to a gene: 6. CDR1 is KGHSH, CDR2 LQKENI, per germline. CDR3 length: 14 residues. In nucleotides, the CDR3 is TGTGCCAGCTCAATGGTCCTAGCGGGAGAGACCCAGTACTTC. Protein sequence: CASSMVLAGETQYF. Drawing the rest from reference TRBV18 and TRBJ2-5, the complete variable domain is NAGVMQNPRHLVRRRGQEARLRCSPMKGHSHVYWYRQLPEEGLKFMVYLQKENIIDESGMPKERFSAEFPKEGPSILRIQQVVRGDSAAYFCASSMVLAGETQYFGPGTRLLVL.

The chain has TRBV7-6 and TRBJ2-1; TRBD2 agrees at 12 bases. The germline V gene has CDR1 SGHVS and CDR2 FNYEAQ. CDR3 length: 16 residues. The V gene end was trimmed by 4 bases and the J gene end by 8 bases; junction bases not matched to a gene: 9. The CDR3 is CASSWGASGREDEQFF. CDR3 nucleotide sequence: TGTGCCAGCAGCTGGGGAGCTAGCGGGAGGGAGGATGAGCAGTTCTTC.

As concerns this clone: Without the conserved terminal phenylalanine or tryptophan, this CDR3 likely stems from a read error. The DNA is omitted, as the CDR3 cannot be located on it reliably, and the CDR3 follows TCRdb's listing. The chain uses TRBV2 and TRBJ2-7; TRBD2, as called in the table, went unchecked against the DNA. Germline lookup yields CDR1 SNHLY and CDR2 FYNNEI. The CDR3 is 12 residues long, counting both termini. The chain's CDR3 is CASSADGGTVGL.

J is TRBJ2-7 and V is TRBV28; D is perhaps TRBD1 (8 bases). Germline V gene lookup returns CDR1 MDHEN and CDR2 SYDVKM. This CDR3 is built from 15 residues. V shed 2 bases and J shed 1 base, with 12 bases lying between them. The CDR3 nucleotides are TGTGCCAGCAGTTTAGACAGGGGAGGGTCCTACGAGCAGTACTTC. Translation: CASSLDRGGSYEQYF.

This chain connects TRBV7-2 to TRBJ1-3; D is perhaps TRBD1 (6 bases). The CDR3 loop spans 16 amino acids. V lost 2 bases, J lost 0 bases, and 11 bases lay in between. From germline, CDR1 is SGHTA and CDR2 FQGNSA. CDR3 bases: TGTGCCAGCAGCTTAAAGCGGGGGCTCTCTGGAAACACCATATATTTT. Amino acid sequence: CASSLKRGLSGNTIYF.

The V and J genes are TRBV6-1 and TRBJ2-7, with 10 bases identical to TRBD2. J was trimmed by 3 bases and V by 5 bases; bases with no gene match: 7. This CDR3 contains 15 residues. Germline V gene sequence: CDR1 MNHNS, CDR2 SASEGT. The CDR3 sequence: CASSQGLAALYEQYF. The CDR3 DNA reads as TGTGCCAGCAGTCAAGGACTAGCGGCCCTCTACGAGCAGTACTTC.

CDR3 DNA: TGCGCCAGCAGCTTGGGGCGGGGCCTAGCGGGCTCCTACGAGCAGTACTTC. Translating it yields CASSLGRGLAGSYEQYF. This sequence joins TRBV5-1 and TRBJ2-7, with 8 positions matching TRBD2. This CDR3 region has 17 residues. Germline values: CDR1 SGHRS, CDR2 YFSETQ. The ends lost 0 bases at V and 0 bases at J; junction bases unmatched: 8. The variable domain in full, with the rest retrieved from reference TRBV5-1 and TRBJ2-7, is KAGVTQTPRYLIKTRGQQVTLSCSPISGHRSVSWYQQTPGQGLQFLFEYFSETQRNKGNFPGRFSGRQFSNSRSEMNVSTLELGDSALYLCASSLGRGLAGSYEQYFGPGTRLTVT.

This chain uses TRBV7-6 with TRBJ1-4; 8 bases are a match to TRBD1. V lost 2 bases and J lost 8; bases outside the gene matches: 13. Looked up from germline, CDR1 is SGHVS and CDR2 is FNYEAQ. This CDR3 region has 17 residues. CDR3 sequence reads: CASSLRDRGSLREKLFF. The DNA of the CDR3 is TGTGCCAGCAGCTTAAGAGACAGGGGCAGCTTGAGGGAAAAACTGTTTTTT.

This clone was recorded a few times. The CDR3 coding sequence is TGCGCCAGCAGCCTACAAAACCGACAGGAAGCCTACAATGAGCAGTTCTTC. It is translated as CASSLQNRQEAYNEQFF. The rearrangement links TRBV4-3 to TRBJ2-1; D might be TRBD1 (6 bases). Germline V gene lookup returns CDR1 LGHNA and CDR2 YSLEER. V lost 4 bases, J lost 2 bases, and 18 bases lay in between. The CDR3 is made up of 17 amino acids.

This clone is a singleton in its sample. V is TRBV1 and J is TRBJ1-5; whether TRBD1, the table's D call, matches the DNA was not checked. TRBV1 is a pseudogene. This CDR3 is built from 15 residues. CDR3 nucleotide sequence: TGCACCAGCAGCCATAAGGACACTAGCAATCAGCCCCAGCATTTT. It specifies CTSSHKDTSNQPQHF.

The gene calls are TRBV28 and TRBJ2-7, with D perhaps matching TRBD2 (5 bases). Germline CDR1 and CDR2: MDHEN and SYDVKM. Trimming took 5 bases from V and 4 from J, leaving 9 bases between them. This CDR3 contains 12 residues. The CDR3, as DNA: TGTGCCAGCAGTCAGGAGGAATACGAGCAGTACTTC. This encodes CASSQEEYEQYF. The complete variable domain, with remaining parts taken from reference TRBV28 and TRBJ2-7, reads DVKVTQSSRYLVKRTGEKVFLECVQDMDHENMFWYRQDPGLGLRLIYFSYDVKMKEKGDIPEGYSVSREKKERFSLILESASTNQTSMYLCASSQEEYEQYFGPGTRLTVT.

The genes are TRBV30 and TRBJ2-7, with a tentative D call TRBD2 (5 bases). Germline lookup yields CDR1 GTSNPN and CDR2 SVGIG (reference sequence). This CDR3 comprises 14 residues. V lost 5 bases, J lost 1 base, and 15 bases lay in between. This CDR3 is CAWGPGRGSYEQYF. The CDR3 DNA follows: TGTGCCTGGGGCCCAGGACGGGGTTCCTACGAGCAGTACTTC. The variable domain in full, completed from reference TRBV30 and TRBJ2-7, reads SQTIHQWPATLVQPVGSPLSLECTVEGTSNPNLYWYRQAAGRGLQLLFYSVGIGQISSEVPQNLSASRPQDRQFILSSKKLLLSDSGFYLCAWGPGRGSYEQYFGPGTRLTVT.

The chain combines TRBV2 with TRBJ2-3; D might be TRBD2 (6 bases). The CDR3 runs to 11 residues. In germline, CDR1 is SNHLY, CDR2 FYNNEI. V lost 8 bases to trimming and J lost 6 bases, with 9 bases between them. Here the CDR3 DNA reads TGTGCCAGCTCAAGCGGGGATACGCAGTATTTT. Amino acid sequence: CASSSGDTQYF.

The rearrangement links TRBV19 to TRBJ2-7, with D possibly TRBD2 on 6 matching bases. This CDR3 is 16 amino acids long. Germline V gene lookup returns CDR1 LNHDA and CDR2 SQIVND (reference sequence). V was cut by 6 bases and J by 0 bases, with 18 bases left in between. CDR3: CASRSRLMGGSYEQYF. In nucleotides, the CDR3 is TGTGCCAGTAGATCGAGACTTATGGGGGGCTCCTACGAGCAGTACTTC. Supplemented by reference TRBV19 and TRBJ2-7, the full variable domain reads DGGITQSPKYLFRKEGQNVTLSCEQNLNHDAMYWYRQDPGQGLRLIYYSQIVNDFQKGDIAEGYSVSREKKESFPLTVTSAQKNPTAFYLCASRSRLMGGSYEQYFGPGTRLTVT.

CDR3 DNA: TGTGCCAGCAGCTTGCCCGGGTATAATTCACCCCTCCACTTT. It encodes CASSLPGYNSPLHF. The V and J genes are TRBV5-4 and TRBJ1-6; D remains unclear. V was pared by 1 base and J by 4 bases, with 6 bases between. CDR1 is SGHNT, CDR2 YYREEE, per germline (reference sequence). The CDR3 loop spans 14 amino acids.

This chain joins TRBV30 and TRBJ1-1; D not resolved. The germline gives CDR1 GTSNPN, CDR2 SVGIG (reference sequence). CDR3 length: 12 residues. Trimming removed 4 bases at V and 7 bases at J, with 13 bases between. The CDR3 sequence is CAWKGFRFEAFF. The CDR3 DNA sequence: TGTGCCTGGAAAGGTTTCAGGTTTGAAGCTTTCTTT. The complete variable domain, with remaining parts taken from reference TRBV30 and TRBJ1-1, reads SQTIHQWPATLVQPVGSPLSLECTVEGTSNPNLYWYRQAAGRGLQLLFYSVGIGQISSEVPQNLSASRPQDRQFILSSKKLLLSDSGFYLCAWKGFRFEAFFGQGTRLTVV.

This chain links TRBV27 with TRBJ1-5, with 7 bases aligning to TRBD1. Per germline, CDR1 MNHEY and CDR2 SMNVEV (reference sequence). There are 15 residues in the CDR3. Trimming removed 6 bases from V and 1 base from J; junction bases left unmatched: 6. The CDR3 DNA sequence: TGTGCCAGCAGGATGGGGACAGCAAGCAATCAGCCCCAGCATTTT. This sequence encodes CASRMGTASNQPQHF.

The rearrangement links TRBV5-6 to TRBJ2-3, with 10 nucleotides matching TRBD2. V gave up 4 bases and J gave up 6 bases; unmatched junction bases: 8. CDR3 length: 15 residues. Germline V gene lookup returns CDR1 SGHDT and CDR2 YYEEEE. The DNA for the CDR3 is TGTGCCAGCAGCCCCCCTAGCGGGGGACGGGATACGCAGTATTTT. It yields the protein CASSPPSGGRDTQYF.

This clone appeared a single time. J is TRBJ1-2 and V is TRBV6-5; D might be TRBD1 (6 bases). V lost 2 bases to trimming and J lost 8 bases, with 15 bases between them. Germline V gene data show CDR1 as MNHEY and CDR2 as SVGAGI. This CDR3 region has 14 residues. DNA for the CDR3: TGTGCCAGCAGTTACGTCACAGGGACGAAAGGCTACACCTTC. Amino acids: CASSYVTGTKGYTF.

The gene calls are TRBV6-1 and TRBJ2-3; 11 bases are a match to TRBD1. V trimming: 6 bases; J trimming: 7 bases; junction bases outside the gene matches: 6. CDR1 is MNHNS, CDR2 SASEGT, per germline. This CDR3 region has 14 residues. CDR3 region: CASRPGQGVYTQYF. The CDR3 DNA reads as TGTGCCAGCAGGCCGGGACAGGGGGTGTATACGCAGTATTTT.

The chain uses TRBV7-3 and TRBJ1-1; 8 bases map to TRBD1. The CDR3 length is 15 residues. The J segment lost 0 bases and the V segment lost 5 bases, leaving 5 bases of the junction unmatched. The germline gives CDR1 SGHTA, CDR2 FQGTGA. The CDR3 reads CASSRGQAMNTEAFF. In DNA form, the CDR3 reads TGTGCCAGCAGCCGGGGACAGGCCATGAACACTGAAGCTTTCTTT.

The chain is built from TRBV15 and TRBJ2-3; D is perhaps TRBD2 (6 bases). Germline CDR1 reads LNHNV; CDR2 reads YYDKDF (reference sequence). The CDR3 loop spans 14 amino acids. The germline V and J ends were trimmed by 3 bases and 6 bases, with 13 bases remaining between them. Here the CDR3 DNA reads TGTGCCACCAGCAGCTCACTAGCATCGGATACGCAGTATTTT. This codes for CATSSSLASDTQYF.

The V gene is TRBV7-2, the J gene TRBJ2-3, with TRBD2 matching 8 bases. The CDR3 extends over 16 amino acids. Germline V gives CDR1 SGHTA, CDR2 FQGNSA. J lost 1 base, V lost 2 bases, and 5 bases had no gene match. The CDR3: CASSLRSGGRTDTQYF. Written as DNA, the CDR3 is TGTGCCAGCAGCTTACGGAGCGGGGGCCGCACAGATACGCAGTATTTT.

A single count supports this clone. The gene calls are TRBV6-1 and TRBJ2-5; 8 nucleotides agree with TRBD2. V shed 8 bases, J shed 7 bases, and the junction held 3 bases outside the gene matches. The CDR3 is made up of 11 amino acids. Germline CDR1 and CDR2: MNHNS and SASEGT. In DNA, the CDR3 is TGTGCCAGCGAGGGACTAGGGACCCAGTACTTC. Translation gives CASEGLGTQYF.